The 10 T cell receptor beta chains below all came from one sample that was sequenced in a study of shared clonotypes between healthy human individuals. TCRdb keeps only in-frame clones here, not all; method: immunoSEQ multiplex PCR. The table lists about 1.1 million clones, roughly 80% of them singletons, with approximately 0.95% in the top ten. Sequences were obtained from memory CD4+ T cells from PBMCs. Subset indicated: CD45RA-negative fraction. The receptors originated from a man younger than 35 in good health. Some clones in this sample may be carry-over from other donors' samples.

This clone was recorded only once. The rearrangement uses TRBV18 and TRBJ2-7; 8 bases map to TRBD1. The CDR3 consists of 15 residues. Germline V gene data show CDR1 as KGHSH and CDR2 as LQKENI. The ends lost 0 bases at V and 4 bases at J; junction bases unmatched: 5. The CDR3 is CASSPPQGASYEQYF. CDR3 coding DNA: TGTGCCAGCTCACCACCGCAGGGGGCAAGTTACGAGCAGTACTTC.

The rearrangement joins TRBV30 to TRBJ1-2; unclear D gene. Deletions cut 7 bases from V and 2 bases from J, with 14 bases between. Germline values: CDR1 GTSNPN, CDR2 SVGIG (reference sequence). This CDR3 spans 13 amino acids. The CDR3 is CASPSSRNYGYTF. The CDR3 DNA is TGTGCCTCCCCATCGTCTCGGAACTATGGCTACACCTTC.

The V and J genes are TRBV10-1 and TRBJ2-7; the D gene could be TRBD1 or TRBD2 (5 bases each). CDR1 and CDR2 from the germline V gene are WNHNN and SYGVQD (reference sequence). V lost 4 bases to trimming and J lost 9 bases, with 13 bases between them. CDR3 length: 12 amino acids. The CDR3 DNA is TGCGCCAGCAGTGCTCACGGGGCGGGGCAGTACTTC. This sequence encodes CASSAHGAGQYF.

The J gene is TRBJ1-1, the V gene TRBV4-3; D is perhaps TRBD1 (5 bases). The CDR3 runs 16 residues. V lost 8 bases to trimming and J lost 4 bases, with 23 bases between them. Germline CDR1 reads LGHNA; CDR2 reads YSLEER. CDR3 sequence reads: CASRGEGSTRGTEAFF. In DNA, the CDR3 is TGCGCCAGCCGAGGGGAGGGGTCTACCCGGGGCACTGAAGCTTTCTTT.

CDR3 sequence: CSVWTGKGETQYF. The CDR3 nucleotides are TGCAGCGTTTGGACTGGGAAGGGGGAGACCCAGTACTTC. V and J are TRBV29-1 and TRBJ2-5; D may correspond to TRBD1 or TRBD2 (5 bases each). V dropped 5 bases and J dropped 5 bases, with 15 bases sitting between them. Germline CDR1 reads SQVTM; CDR2 reads ANQGSEA. The CDR3 has 13 residues.

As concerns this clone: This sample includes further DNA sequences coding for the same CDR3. CDR3 residues: CASSLTSGYNEQFF. The CDR3 coding sequence is TGTGCCAGCAGTTTAACTAGCGGATACAATGAGCAGTTCTTC. The V gene is TRBV27, the J gene TRBJ2-1; 8 nucleotides match TRBD2. Germline CDR1 and CDR2: MNHEY and SMNVEV (reference sequence). J was trimmed by 4 bases and V by 2 bases; bases with no gene match: 1. The CDR3 totals 14 residues.

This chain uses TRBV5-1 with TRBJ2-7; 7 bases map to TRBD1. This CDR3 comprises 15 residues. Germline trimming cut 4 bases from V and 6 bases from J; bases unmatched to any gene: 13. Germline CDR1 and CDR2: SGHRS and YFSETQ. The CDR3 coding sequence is TGCGCCAGCAGCCTCACCGGACAGGCGAACGCCGAGCAGTACTTC. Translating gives CASSLTGQANAEQYF.

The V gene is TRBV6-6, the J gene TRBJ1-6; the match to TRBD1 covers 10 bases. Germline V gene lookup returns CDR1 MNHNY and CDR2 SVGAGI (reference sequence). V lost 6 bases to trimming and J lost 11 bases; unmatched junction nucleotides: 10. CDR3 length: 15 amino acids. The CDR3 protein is CASRQPGQGSTPLHF. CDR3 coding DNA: TGTGCCAGCAGACAACCGGGACAGGGGTCGACACCCCTCCACTTT.

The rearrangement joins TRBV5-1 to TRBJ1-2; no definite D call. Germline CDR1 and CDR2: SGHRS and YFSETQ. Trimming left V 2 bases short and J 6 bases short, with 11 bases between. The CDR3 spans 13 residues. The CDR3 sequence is CASSFSTGNGYTF. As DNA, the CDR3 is TGCGCCAGCAGCTTTTCTACCGGGAATGGCTACACCTTC.

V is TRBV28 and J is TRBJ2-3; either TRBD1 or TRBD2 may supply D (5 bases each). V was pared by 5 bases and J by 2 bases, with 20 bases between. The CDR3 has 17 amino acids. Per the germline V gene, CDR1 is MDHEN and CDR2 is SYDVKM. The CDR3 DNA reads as TGTGCCAGCAGTACACCATACGGGCAGGGAGACACAGATACGCAGTATTTT. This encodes CASSTPYGQGDTDTQYF. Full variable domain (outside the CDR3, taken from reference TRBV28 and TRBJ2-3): DVKVTQSSRYLVKRTGEKVFLECVQDMDHENMFWYRQDPGLGLRLIYFSYDVKMKEKGDIPEGYSVSREKKERFSLILESASTNQTSMYLCASSTPYGQGDTDTQYFGPGTRLTVL.